The clone carrying this TCR beta chain came up many times. Its antigen is as yet unknown. The data stem from a study of T cell repertoires in cytomegalovirus infection. The overall study: Public TCR beta signatures provided an indication of both CMV infection and a matching HLA type. Study-level findings and limits: People with CMV and the relevant HLA were identified by cumulative public TCR beta family frequency.

TCRdb fed the reads into MiXCR, producing one record per CDR3 protein. Here the sample spans roughly 200,000 distinct CDR3 sequences, roughly 9% being singletons. V was shortened by 5 bases and J by 10 bases, with 23 bases between the two germline ends. The CDR3 is 16 amino acids. Germline values: CDR1 SGHAT, CDR2 FQNNGV. The sequence was obtained from a human donor in good health (CMV status not recorded). Some clones in this sample may be carry-over from other donors' samples. The specimen was PBMCs. The chain carries TRBV11-2 and TRBJ1-4, with D uncertain. CDR3 amino acids: CASSNGLGSNPGKLFF. CDR3 sequence (DNA): TGTGCCAGCAGCAACGGATTGGGCAGCAACCCGGGAAAACTGTTTTTT.